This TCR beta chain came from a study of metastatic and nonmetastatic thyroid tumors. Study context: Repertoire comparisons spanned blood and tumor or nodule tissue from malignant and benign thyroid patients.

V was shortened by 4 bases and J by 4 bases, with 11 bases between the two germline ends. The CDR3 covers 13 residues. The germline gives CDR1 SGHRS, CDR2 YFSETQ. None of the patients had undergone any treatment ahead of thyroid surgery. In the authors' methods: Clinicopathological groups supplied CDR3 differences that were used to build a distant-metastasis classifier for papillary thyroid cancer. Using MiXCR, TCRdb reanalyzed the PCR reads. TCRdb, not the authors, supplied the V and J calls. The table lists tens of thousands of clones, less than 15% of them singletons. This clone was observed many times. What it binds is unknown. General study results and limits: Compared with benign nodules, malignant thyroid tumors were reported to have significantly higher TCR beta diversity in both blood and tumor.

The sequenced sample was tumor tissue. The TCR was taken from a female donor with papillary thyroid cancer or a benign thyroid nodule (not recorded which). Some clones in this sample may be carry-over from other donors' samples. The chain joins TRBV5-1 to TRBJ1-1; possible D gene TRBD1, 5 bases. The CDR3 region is CASSHSGGTEAFF. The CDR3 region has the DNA TGCGCCAGCAGCCATTCGGGGGGCACTGAAGCTTTCTTT.